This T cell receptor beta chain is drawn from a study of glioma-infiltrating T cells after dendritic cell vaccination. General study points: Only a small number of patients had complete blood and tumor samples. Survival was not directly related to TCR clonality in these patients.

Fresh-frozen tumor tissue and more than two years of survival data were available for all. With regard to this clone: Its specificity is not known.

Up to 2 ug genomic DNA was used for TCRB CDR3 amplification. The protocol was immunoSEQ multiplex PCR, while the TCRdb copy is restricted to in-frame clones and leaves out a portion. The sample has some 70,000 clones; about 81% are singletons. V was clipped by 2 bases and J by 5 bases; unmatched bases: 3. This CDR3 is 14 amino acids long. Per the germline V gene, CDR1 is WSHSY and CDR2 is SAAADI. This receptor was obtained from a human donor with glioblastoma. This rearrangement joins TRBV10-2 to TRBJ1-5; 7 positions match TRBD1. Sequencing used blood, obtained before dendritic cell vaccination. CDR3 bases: TGCGCCAGCAGTGAGGGAAGGGGGCATCAGCCCCAGCATTTT. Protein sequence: CASSEGRGHQPQHF.